Listed below are T cell receptor beta chains from one sample, sequenced in a study of T cells in Graves' hyperthyroidism and ophthalmopathy. TCRdb passed the multiplex PCR reads through MiXCR, listing each CDR3 protein once. The sample holds around 600,000 distinct CDR3 sequences, about 15% seen once. Sequenced sample: blood. The receptors were sampled from a woman in her forties or fifties with Graves' ophthalmopathy. The CDR3 runs from the conserved cysteine through the conserved F or W. D genes are given only for firm matches. Some rows mark clone size as missing; the rest say once, few, many or name a class of expanded clone.

TGCAGTGCTAGAGATCGAGGCAGGGGATTTTCCTACAATGAGCAGTTCTTC | CSARDRGRGFSYNEQFF | . | TRBJ2-1 | TRBV20-1 | few
TGTGCCAGTAGTTTGGACAGGGTCGGTGATCAGCCCCAGCATTTT | CASSLDRVGDQPQHF | TRBD1 | TRBJ1-5 | TRBV19 | .
TGTGCCAGCAGTTACTCGGGCAGTAACCATCAGCCCCAGCATTTT | CASSYSGSNHQPQHF | . | TRBJ1-5 | TRBV6-5 | once
TGTGCCAGCAGTGTGACAGTTGGGGCCAACGTCCTGACTTTC | CASSVTVGANVLTF | . | TRBJ2-6 | TRBV6-4 | .
TGCAGTGCATCCGGGACTAGCGGGAGGTATGAGCAGTTCTTC | CSASGTSGRYEQFF | TRBD2 | TRBJ2-1 | TRBV20-1 | many
TGTGCCAGCAGTAAGACAGGGGACACTAACTATGGCTACACCTTC | CASSKTGDTNYGYTF | TRBD1 | TRBJ1-2 | TRBV28 | many
TGTGCCAGTAGGTCGACAGGCTACCAGAACACTGAAGCTTTCTTT | CASRSTGYQNTEAFF | . | TRBJ1-1 | TRBV19 | .
TGTGCCAGCAGCTCCCGGACTAGCGGAACCACAGATACGCAGTATTTT | CASSSRTSGTTDTQYF | TRBD2 | TRBJ2-3 | TRBV11-1 | many
TGTGCCAGTAGTATAGGTCGGGAGACCCAGTACTTC | CASSIGRETQYF | . | TRBJ2-5 | TRBV19 | .
TGTGCCAGTAGTATATACAGGGGGGACCTTATGGGCACTGAAGCTTTCTTT | CASSIYRGDLMGTEAFF | TRBD1 | TRBJ1-1 | TRBV19 | few
TGTGCCACCAGCAGAGTTTTGTGCGGACAAAAGAACACTGAAGCTTTCTTT | CATSRVLCGQKNTEAFF | . | TRBJ1-1 | TRBV15 | once
TGTGCCAGCAGCGTAGGACTAGCGGGAGGTCCTCACGGGCAGTACTTC | CASSVGLAGGPHGQYF | TRBD2 | TRBJ2-7 | TRBV9 | few
TGTGCCAGCAGCTACACAGCCGCAGCCTATGGCTACACCTTC | CASSYTAAAYGYTF | . | TRBJ1-2 | TRBV3-1 | .
TGTGCCAGTACGAGGGAAGCCGGACTAGCCGATGAGCAGTTCTTC | CASTREAGLADEQFF | TRBD2 | TRBJ2-1 | TRBV2 | many
TGTGCCAGCAGCCGAGACAGTACGAATCAGCCCCAGCATTTT | CASSRDSTNQPQHF | . | TRBJ1-5 | TRBV7-2 | many
TGTGCCAGCAGTCAGCGACTAGCGGGAGTAGGTGAGCAGTTCTTC | CASSQRLAGVGEQFF | TRBD2 | TRBJ2-1 | TRBV27 | many
TGTGCCAGCAGCTTAGCGTCTAGCGGGAGATACTACAATGAGCAGTTCTTC | CASSLASSGRYYNEQFF | TRBD2 | TRBJ2-1 | TRBV7-2 | many
TGTGCCACCAGTGAAACAGGGCACTATGGCTACACCTTC | CATSETGHYGYTF | . | TRBJ1-2 | TRBV24-1 | few
TGTGCCAGCAGCCGCGAGACAGGGGGTTACTTC | CASSRETGGYF | TRBD1 | TRBJ2-5 | TRBV7-9 | few
TGTGCCAGCAGCAAAAGGGACGGGAGAGGTGCCATGGGCCCTAGCACAGATACGCAGTATTTT | CASSKRDGRGAMGPSTDTQYF | . | TRBJ2-3 | TRBV7-8 | few
TGCAGTGCTAGGGCGGGAGCTTCGGCAGATACGCAGTATTTT | CSARAGASADTQYF | TRBD2 | TRBJ2-3 | TRBV20-1 | many
TGTGCCAGCAGCCAAACCCCCACTACAGGGATTGGGACAGATACGCAGTATTTT | CASSQTPTTGIGTDTQYF | . | TRBJ2-3 | TRBV7-9 | many
TGTGCCTGGAGTGTAAGGGCAGGGGACGAGCAGTACTTC | CAWSVRAGDEQYF | . | TRBJ2-7 | TRBV30 | many
TGTGCCATCAGTAGACTAGCGGGAGCACAAGAGACCCAGTACTTC | CAISRLAGAQETQYF | TRBD2 | TRBJ2-5 | TRBV10-3 | .
TGCAGCGTGGGGAGCCCTCGACTCCAAAACAATGAGCAGTTCTTC | CSVGSPRLQNNEQFF | . | TRBJ2-1 | TRBV29-1 | .
TGTGCCAGCAGCTTAGCGCCGGGGGGCCTCACCTACGAGCAGTTCTTC | CASSLAPGGLTYEQFF | . | TRBJ2-1 | TRBV11-2 | .
TGTGCCAGCAGTTTAGAACTGGGACAGGGGCCGATTTCGAACACTGAAGCTTTCTTT | CASSLELGQGPISNTEAFF | TRBD1 | TRBJ1-1 | TRBV28 | many
TGTGCCAGCAGCTTAGGACAGAGCTATAGCACAGATACGCAGTATTTT | CASSLGQSYSTDTQYF | . | TRBJ2-3 | TRBV7-9 | many
TGTGCCAGCAGCCTGTTGCCCTCGGGGGCAACTAATGAAAAACTGCTTTTT | CASSLLPSGATNEKLLF | . | TRBJ1-4 | TRBV7-8 | .
TGTACCATCAGCGCTAGGTACGGCCCAACAGCGGAACACCCCTACGAGCAGTACTTC | CTISARYGPTAEHPYEQYF | . | TRBJ2-7 | TRBV10-3 | .
TGCGCCAGCAGCTGGACGAAGACAGGGAAGGTGGAGACCCAGTACTTC | CASSWTKTGKVETQYF | TRBD1 | TRBJ2-5 | TRBV5-1 | many
TGTGCCACCAGTGATTCCCACGGATCTAATGAAAAACTGTTTTTT | CATSDSHGSNEKLFF | . | TRBJ1-4 | TRBV24-1 | .
TGTGCCAGCAGTTTATCTCCGGGCCCACATAGCAATCAGCCCCAGCATTTT | CASSLSPGPHSNQPQHF | . | TRBJ1-5 | TRBV27 | many
TGTGCCAGCTCAGCAAACCGCCAGGGGGTTGGCACAGATACGCAGTATTTT | CASSANRQGVGTDTQYF | TRBD1 | TRBJ2-3 | TRBV18 | many
TGCAGTGCTAGACGGGAGGGGAGAACCGGGGAGCTGTTTTTT | CSARREGRTGELFF | TRBD2 | TRBJ2-2 | TRBV20-1 | .
TGCGCCAGCAGCCAATCAGGCGGGCCCTACAATGAGCAGTTCTTC | CASSQSGGPYNEQFF | . | TRBJ2-1 | TRBV5-1 | many
TGTGCCAGCCAGCGGGGACAGGGGGCCTACGAGCAGTACTTC | CASQRGQGAYEQYF | TRBD1 | TRBJ2-7 | TRBV7-2 | many
TGTGCCAGTACAGAGGGGTTGAACACTGAAGCTTTCTTT | CASTEGLNTEAFF | . | TRBJ1-1 | TRBV18 | many
TGTGCCATCAGCCAGGATGATCAGCCCCAGCATTTT | CAISQDDQPQHF | . | TRBJ1-5 | TRBV10-3 | few
TGTGCCATCAGTGACTGGGACAGGGCAAGCACCGGGGAGCTGTTTTTT | CAISDWDRASTGELFF | TRBD1 | TRBJ2-2 | TRBV10-3 | .
TGCGCCAGCAGCTTGTTTAGCGGGACGGACACAGATACGCAGTATTTT | CASSLFSGTDTDTQYF | TRBD2 | TRBJ2-3 | TRBV5-1 | many
TGCAGCGTTGTAGCGGGCTACGAGCAGTACTTC | CSVVAGYEQYF | TRBD2 | TRBJ2-7 | TRBV29-1 | many
TGTGCCAGCAGTGATTATCTGGAACTAGCCGAGCAGTACTTC | CASSDYLELAEQYF | . | TRBJ2-7 | TRBV25-1 | .
TGTGCCAGCAGCTTAGTCGGGGCGGAGTACGAGCAGTACTTC | CASSLVGAEYEQYF | . | TRBJ2-7 | TRBV7-2 | many
TGTGCCAGCAACCCCCTTGCAAGGTCGAACACTGAAGCTTTCTTT | CASNPLARSNTEAFF | . | TRBJ1-1 | TRBV11-2 | many
TGTGCCAGCACCCGAACCGGGACAGGTCTTTTGTCCGGGGAGCTGTTTTTT | CASTRTGTGLLSGELFF | TRBD1 | TRBJ2-2 | TRBV6-1 | .
TGTGCCAGCAGCGGACGGGTGAACTATGGCTACACCTTC | CASSGRVNYGYTF | . | TRBJ1-2 | TRBV14 | many
TGCGCCAGCAGCCCAGTCTACAATCAGCCCCAGCATTTT | CASSPVYNQPQHF | . | TRBJ1-5 | TRBV4-1 | many
TGTGCCAGCAGCTTAGCGTGGGGGTCTCGGAATGAGCAGTTCTTC | CASSLAWGSRNEQFF | . | TRBJ2-1 | TRBV7-2 | many
TGCAGCGTTCGAATGCTGGGTAACACCGGGGAGCTGTTTTTT | CSVRMLGNTGELFF | . | TRBJ2-2 | TRBV29-1 | few
TGTGCCAGCAGCTTGGGGGGCCTCTCCTACGAGCAGTACTTC | CASSLGGLSYEQYF | . | TRBJ2-7 | TRBV7-6 | many
TGCGCCAGCAGTGCCCGGGAGCGGGAGTTTTGGGAGCAGTACTTC | CASSAREREFWEQYF | TRBD2 | TRBJ2-7 | TRBV10-1 | few
TGCAGTACCCGTCCCGGGACGGATTACAATGAGCAGTTCTTC | CSTRPGTDYNEQFF | . | TRBJ2-1 | TRBV29-1 | many
TGTGCCAGCAGCTTAGCATCCGGGACTACCGGGGTGGGTGAGCAGTTCTTC | CASSLASGTTGVGEQFF | TRBD2 | TRBJ2-1 | TRBV7-2 | many